These T cell receptor beta chains were read from a single sample in a study of T cells in Graves' hyperthyroidism and ophthalmopathy. TCRdb passed the multiplex PCR reads through MiXCR, listing each CDR3 protein once. Found here are about 520,000 distinct CDR3 sequences, approximately 25% of them singletons; the top ten hold around 11%. Sequencing input: blood. These receptors all stem from a woman younger than 45 with Graves' ophthalmopathy. Each CDR3 is given with its conserved first and last residue. The D gene is left open where the match is weak. Clone size is shown for a subset of rows, as once, few, many or a class of expanded clone.

v_gene,j_gene,d_gene,abundance,len,CDR3nt,CDR3aa
TRBV19,TRBJ2-2,TRBD1,many,14,TGTGCCAGTAGACCGGGACAGGGTACCGGGGAGCTGTTTTTT,CASRPGQGTGELFF
TRBV5-4,TRBJ2-5,TRBD1,NA,17,TGTGCCAGCAGCTTAGAAACCGGGACAGGGGTTCAAGAGACCCAGTACTTC,CASSLETGTGVQETQYF
TRBV5-1,TRBJ1-3,NA,NA,15,TGCGCCAGCAGCGGATGGGATGGATCTGGAAACACCATATATTTT,CASSGWDGSGNTIYF
TRBV6-1,TRBJ1-2,TRBD1,many,15,TGTGCCAGCAGTGAAGCCCCAGGGGGCGCAGATGGCTACACCTTC,CASSEAPGGADGYTF
TRBV4-3,TRBJ1-2,TRBD1,many,16,TGCGCCAGCAGCCAAGTTGCCGACAGGGGGCTTGGTGGCTACACCTTC,CASSQVADRGLGGYTF
TRBV12-3/TRBV12-4,TRBJ2-7,NA,many,14,TGTGCCAGCAGTCGCGGGGCTTCTTCCTACGAGCAGTACTTC,CASSRGASSYEQYF
TRBV27,TRBJ1-2,NA,NA,14,TGTGCCAGCAGTGGGGGACAACTCACGGGTCGCTACACCTTC,CASSGGQLTGRYTF
TRBV7-9,TRBJ1-1,NA,many,14,TGTGCCAGCAGCGAACCGAGGAGGCCCACTGAAGCTTTCTTT,CASSEPRRPTEAFF
TRBV12-3/TRBV12-4,TRBJ1-2,NA,NA,14,TGTGCCAGCAGTCCCCTTATTGCGGAGCGGGGCTACACCTTC,CASSPLIAERGYTF
TRBV9,TRBJ2-2,TRBD1,many,16,TGTGCCAGCAGCGTAAGGGACAGTATCAACACCGGGGAGCTGTTTTTT,CASSVRDSINTGELFF
TRBV4-2,TRBJ2-7,NA,NA,15,TGTGCCAGCAGCCAAGTTCCCAGGGAAGACCACGAGCAGTACTTC,CASSQVPREDHEQYF
TRBV12-3/TRBV12-4,TRBJ2-7,TRBD1,NA,15,TGTGCCAGCAGTTTGAGGACAGGGGGGATAGGAGAGCAGTACTTC,CASSLRTGGIGEQYF
TRBV11-1,TRBJ2-7,NA,NA,15,TGTGCCAGCAGCTTAGGTGGGGACCCCTCCTACGAGCAGTACTTC,CASSLGGDPSYEQYF
TRBV29-1,TRBJ1-1,TRBD1,many,13,TGCAGCGTCCTTCAGGGGGCCGGGACTGAAGCTTTCTTT,CSVLQGAGTEAFF
TRBV12-3/TRBV12-4,TRBJ1-1,NA,many,14,TGTGCCAGCAGTTTAGGAGCAGGGGACACTGAAGCTTTCTTT,CASSLGAGDTEAFF
TRBV19,TRBJ2-7,NA,many,14,TGTGCCAGTAGTATTCAGGGCAGGGGCTACGAGCAGTACTTC,CASSIQGRGYEQYF